Listed below are T cell receptor beta chains from one sample, sequenced in a study of OX40 agonist ivuxolimab in advanced cancers. Here immunoSEQ multiplex PCR was the method, and the copy in TCRdb shows in-frame clones only, minus some. Here the sample spans roughly 64,000 clones, around 90% being singletons. The material sequenced was CD4+ or CD8+ T cells sorted from blood, taken in a trial of the OX40 agonist ivuxolimab. The origin of the receptors is an adult with an advanced solid tumor such as melanoma, head and neck, liver or kidney cancer. Both conserved end residues are part of each CDR3. Fields, in order: CDR3 protein, CDR3 DNA, J gene, D gene, V gene, clone size. D genes are given only for firm matches. Not every row has a clone size; where given, it reads once, few, many or a size class.

CASSLQGGGLGTQYF TGTGCCAGCAGCTTACAGGGTGGGGGGCTTGGAACCCAGTACTTC TRBJ2-5 . TRBV7-8 .
CASSLDFYTDTQYF TGTGCCAGCAGCCTAGACTTCTACACAGATACGCAGTATTTT TRBJ2-3 . TRBV7-8 .
CASSRSTGEKLFF TGCGCCAGCAGCCGATCGACGGGTGAAAAACTGTTTTTT TRBJ1-4 . TRBV5-1 once
CASSLWGQGTGELFF TGTGCCAGCAGTTTATGGGGACAGGGCACCGGGGAGCTGTTTTTT TRBJ2-2 TRBD1 TRBV28 .
CASSDLVGTPTYNEQFF TGTGCCAGCAGTGATTTAGTAGGGACGCCGACCTACAATGAGCAGTTCTTC TRBJ2-1 . TRBV2 .
CASSFGLGETQYF TGCGCCAGCAGCTTTGGGTTAGGCGAGACCCAGTACTTC TRBJ2-5 . TRBV5-1 .
CAAEARGYEQYF TGTGCCGCCGAAGCCAGAGGCTACGAGCAGTACTTC TRBJ2-7 . TRBV28 .
CASSLTGGLGEQYF TGTGCCAGCAGCTTAACGGGAGGGCTAGGGGAGCAGTACTTC TRBJ2-7 TRBD2 TRBV5-6 .
CASSLQGSSTEAFF TGTGCCAGCAGTTTACAGGGGAGTAGTACTGAAGCTTTCTTT TRBJ1-1 . TRBV28 .
CASSSTRAGRANGYTF TGCGCCAGCAGCTCTACCAGGGCGGGACGGGCGAATGGCTACACCTTC TRBJ1-2 . TRBV5-1 .
CASSFQAGHQETQYF TGTGCCAGCAGTTTCCAAGCGGGCCACCAAGAGACCCAGTACTTC TRBJ2-5 . TRBV27 once
CASSHPDGLPNNEQFF TGTGCCAGCAGTCACCCCGATGGGCTCCCTAACAATGAGCAGTTCTTC TRBJ2-1 . TRBV7-9 .
CASTYGGLGTGELFF TGTGCCAGCACCTACGGTGGGCTGGGCACCGGGGAGCTGTTTTTT TRBJ2-2 . TRBV2 .
CSVGRDEYQETQYF TGCAGCGTCGGTCGTGACGAGTACCAAGAGACCCAGTACTTC TRBJ2-5 . TRBV29-1 .
CASSFGLPEDTQYF TGCGCCAGCAGCTTTGGCCTGCCCGAGGATACGCAGTATTTT TRBJ2-3 . TRBV5-1 .
CASSLGSRVADTQYF TGTGCCAGCAGCTTAGGTAGCAGGGTCGCAGATACGCAGTATTTT TRBJ2-3 . TRBV11-2 .
CASSDPCPSTDTQYF TGTGCCAGCAGTGACCCCTGCCCCAGCACAGATACGCAGTATTTT TRBJ2-3 . TRBV6-4 .
CASSVGPSGNSYEQYF TGTGCCAGCAGCGTAGGACCGAGCGGTAACTCCTACGAGCAGTACTTC TRBJ2-7 . TRBV9 .
CASSLGRGRDEQYF TGTGCCAGCAGCTTAGGCAGGGGGCGCGACGAGCAGTACTTC TRBJ2-7 TRBD1 TRBV11-2 .
CASSSSPGGLSTGELFF TGTGCCAGCAGCTCTTCTCCGGGAGGCCTCTCCACCGGGGAGCTGTTTTTT TRBJ2-2 TRBD2 TRBV11-1 .
CASSPDAGPKGVF TGTGCCAGTAGCCCGGACGCCGGACCTAAGGGGGTCTTT TRBJ1-1 . TRBV19 few
CASSLGLAGVGSYNEQFF TGTGCCAGCTCACTCGGACTAGCGGGAGTGGGCTCCTACAATGAGCAGTTCTTC TRBJ2-1 TRBD2 TRBV18 .
CASKITVHGYTF TGTGCCAGCAAGATCACAGTCCATGGCTACACCTTC TRBJ1-2 . TRBV2 .
CASKEGQGNNEQFF TGTGCCAGCAAAGAGGGACAGGGGAACAATGAGCAGTTCTTC TRBJ2-1 TRBD1 TRBV6-5 .
CASRQAASNQPQHF TGTGCCAGCCGACAGGCGGCAAGCAATCAGCCCCAGCATTTT TRBJ1-5 . TRBV28 .
CASSSPTSGLNIQYF TGTGCCAGCAGTTCCCCTACTAGCGGGCTAAACATTCAGTACTTC TRBJ2-4 TRBD2 TRBV28 .
CASSVPGQANEQYF TGCGCCAGCAGCGTACCGGGACAGGCGAACGAGCAGTACTTC TRBJ2-7 TRBD1 TRBV5-1 .
CASSQEPGEQNTIYF TGCGCCAGCAGCCAAGAGCCAGGGGAGCAAAACACCATATATTTT TRBJ1-3 . TRBV4-1 .
CASSNTGQGRETQYF TGTGCCAGTAGCAACACAGGACAGGGTCGTGAGACCCAGTACTTC TRBJ2-5 TRBD1 TRBV19 few
CASSQGPPGRGLGEQYF TGCGCCAGCAGCCAAGGTCCCCCCGGAAGGGGTCTCGGCGAGCAGTACTTC TRBJ2-7 . TRBV4-1 .
CASSLAGAPYEQYF TGTGCCAGCAGTTTAGCGGGGGCCCCCTACGAGCAGTACTTC TRBJ2-7 . TRBV28 .
CSAGGGEDYGYTF TGCAGCGCCGGGGGGGGCGAAGACTATGGCTACACCTTC TRBJ1-2 . TRBV29-1 .